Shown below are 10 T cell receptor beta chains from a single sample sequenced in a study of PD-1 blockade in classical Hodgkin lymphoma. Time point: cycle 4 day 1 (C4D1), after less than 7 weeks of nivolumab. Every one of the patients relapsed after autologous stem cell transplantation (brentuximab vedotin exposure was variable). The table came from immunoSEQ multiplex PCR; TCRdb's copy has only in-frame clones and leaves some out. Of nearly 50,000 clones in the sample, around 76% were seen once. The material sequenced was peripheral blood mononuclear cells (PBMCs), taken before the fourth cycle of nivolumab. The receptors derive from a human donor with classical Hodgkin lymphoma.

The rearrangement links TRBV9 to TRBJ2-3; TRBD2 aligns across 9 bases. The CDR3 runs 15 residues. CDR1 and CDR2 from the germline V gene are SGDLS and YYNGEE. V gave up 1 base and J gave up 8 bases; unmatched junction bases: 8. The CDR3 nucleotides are TGTGCCAGCAGCGTACGAGCGGGAGGATCGGGTACGCAGTATTTT. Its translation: CASSVRAGGSGTQYF.

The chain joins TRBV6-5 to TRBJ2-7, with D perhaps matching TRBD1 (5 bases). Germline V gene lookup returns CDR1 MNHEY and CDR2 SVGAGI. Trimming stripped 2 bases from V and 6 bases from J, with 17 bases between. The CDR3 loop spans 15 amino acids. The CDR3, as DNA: TGTGCCAGCAGTTACGGGCAGGGTTTTCGTACCGAGCAGTACTTC. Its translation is CASSYGQGFRTEQYF.

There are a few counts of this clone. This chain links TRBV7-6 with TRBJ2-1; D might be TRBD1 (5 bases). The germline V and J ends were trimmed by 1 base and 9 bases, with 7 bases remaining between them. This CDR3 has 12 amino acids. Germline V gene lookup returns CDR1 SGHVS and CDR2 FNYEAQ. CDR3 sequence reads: CASSLGGTEQFF. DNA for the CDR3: TGTGCCAGCAGCTTAGGGGGCACTGAGCAGTTCTTC.

CDR3 coding DNA: TGTGCCAGCAGTCCTATAGGGGTGTCGACGCAGTATTTT. Protein sequence: CASSPIGVSTQYF. This chain connects TRBV6-1 to TRBJ2-3, with D possibly matching TRBD1 (5 bases). The germline V and J ends were trimmed by 5 bases and 9 bases, with 15 bases remaining between them. CDR3 length: 13 amino acids. In germline, CDR1 is MNHNS, CDR2 SASEGT.

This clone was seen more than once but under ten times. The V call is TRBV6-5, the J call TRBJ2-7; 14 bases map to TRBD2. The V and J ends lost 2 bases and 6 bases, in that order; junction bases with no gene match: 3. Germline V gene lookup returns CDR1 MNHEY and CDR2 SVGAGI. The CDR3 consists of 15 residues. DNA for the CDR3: TGTGCCAGCAGTTACGCAGGACTAGCGGGGGGCGAGCAGTACTTC. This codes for CASSYAGLAGGEQYF.

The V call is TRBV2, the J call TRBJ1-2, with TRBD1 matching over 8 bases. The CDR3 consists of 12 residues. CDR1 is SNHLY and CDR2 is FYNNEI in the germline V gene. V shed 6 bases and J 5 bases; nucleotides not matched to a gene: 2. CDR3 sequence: CASSRGLYGYTF. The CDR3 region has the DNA TGTGCCAGCAGCAGGGGGCTTTATGGCTACACCTTC.

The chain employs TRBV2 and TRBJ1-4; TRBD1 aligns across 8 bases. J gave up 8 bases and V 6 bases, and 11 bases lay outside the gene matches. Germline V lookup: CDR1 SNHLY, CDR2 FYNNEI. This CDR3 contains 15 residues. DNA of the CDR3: TGTGCCAGCAGGAACACTCCGGACAGGGACGAAAAACTGTTTTTT. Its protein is CASRNTPDRDEKLFF.

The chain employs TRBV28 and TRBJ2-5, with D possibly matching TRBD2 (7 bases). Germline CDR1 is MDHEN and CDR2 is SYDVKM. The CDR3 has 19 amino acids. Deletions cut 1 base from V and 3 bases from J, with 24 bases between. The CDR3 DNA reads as TGTGCCAGCAGTTTATCCGAGGGGGGGATCCAACAAGTTGAAGAGACCCAGTACTTC. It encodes CASSLSEGGIQQVEETQYF.

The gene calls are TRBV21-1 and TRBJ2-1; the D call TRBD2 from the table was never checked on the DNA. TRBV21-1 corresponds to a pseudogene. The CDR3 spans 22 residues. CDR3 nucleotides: TGTGCCAGCAGCAAGAAGACAGGGAATTTGGGACTAGCCACACGATTCGAGGGTGAGCAGTTCTTC. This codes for CASSKKTGNLGLATRFEGEQFF.

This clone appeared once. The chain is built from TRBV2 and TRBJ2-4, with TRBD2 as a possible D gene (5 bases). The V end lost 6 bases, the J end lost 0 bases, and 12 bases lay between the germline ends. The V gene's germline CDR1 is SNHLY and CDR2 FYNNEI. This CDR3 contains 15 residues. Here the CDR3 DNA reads TGTGCCAGCAGCCTCGACCGGGGAGCCAAAAACATTCAGTACTTC. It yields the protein CASSLDRGAKNIQYF.